This TCR beta chain was documented in a study of control samples from healthy donors and cancer patients. This CDR3 is built from 14 residues. Germline CDR1 reads SNHLY; CDR2 reads FYNNEI. The V end was cut by 4 bases, the J end by 3 bases, with 9 bases between. Measured with immunoSEQ multiplex PCR; TCRdb has only the in-frame clones, and not every one. The repertoire holds 130,000 or so clones, with 91% as singletons. The chain is built from TRBV2 and TRBJ2-2, with unresolved D. The specimen was blood. The sequence derives from a man between 18 and 29 years old in good health. CDR3 DNA sequence: TGTGCCAGCAGTGGATACTACTACACCGGGGAGCTGTTTTTT. Translated: CASSGYYYTGELFF.